This T cell receptor (beta chain) was recorded in a study of identical twins. The ends lost 4 bases at V and 5 bases at J; junction bases unmatched: 11. The CDR3 runs to 17 residues. Germline CDR1 is SGHDT and CDR2 is YYEEEE. TCRdb re-called the 5' RACE reads with MiXCR, one entry per CDR3 protein. This repertoire shows roughly 700,000 distinct CDR3 sequences, roughly 8% found once; its top ten account for 0.98%. This sample was also put to use in a study of yellow fever vaccine responses in identical twins.

Sequencing used PBMCs. The V and J genes are TRBV5-6 and TRBJ2-3; 12 bases agree with TRBD1. This TCR came from a woman between 18 and 29 years old in good health. CDR3 protein: CASSILGTGGAEDTQYF. DNA for the CDR3: TGTGCCAGCAGCATCCTCGGGACAGGGGGCGCAGAAGATACGCAGTATTTT.